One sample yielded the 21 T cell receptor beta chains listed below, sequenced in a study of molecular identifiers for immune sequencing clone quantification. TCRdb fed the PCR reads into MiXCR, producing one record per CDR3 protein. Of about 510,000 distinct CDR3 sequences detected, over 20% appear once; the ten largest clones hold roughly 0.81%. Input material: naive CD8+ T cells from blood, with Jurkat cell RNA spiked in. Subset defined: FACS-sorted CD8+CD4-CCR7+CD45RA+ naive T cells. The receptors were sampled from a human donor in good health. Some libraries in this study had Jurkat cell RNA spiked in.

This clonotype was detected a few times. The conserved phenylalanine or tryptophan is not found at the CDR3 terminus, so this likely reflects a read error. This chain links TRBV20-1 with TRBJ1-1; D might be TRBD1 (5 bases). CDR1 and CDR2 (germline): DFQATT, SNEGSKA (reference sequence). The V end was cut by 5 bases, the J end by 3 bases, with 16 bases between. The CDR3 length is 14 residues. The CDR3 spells CSAHVQGGDTEAFS. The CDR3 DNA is TGCAGTGCTCATGTGCAGGGAGGGGACACTGAAGCTTTCTCT.

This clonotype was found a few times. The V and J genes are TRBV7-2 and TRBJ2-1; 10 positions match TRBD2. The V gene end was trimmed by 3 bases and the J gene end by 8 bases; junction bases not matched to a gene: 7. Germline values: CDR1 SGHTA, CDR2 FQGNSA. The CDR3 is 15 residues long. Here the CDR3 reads CASSFLAGAWDEQFF. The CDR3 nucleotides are TGTGCCAGCAGCTTCCTAGCGGGAGCTTGGGATGAGCAGTTCTTC. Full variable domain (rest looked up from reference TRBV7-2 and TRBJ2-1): GAGVSQSPSNKVTEKGKDVELRCDPISGHTALYWYRQSLGQGLEFLIYFQGNSAPDKSGLPSDRFSAERTGGSVSTLTIQRTQQEDSAVYLCASSFLAGAWDEQFFGPGTRLTVL.

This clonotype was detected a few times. CDR3 sequence reads: CASSGGGGGGNIQYF. The CDR3, as DNA: TGTGCCAGCAGCGGCGGGGGAGGAGGCGGCAACATTCAGTACTTC. The chain recombines TRBV9 with TRBJ2-4; 7 nucleotides line up with TRBD2. Germline assignment: CDR1 SGDLS and CDR2 YYNGEE. CDR3 length equals 15 residues. Trimming took 3 bases from V and 7 from J; bases not matched to a gene: 10.

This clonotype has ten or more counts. The CDR3 is CSARDIGTNSYEQYF. The CDR3 DNA reads TGCAGTGCTAGAGATATTGGGACAAACTCCTACGAGCAGTACTTC. The genes are TRBV20-1 and TRBJ2-7; tentatively, D is TRBD1 (6 bases). This CDR3 spans 15 amino acids. V gave up 0 bases and J gave up 0 bases, with 12 bases separating them. Germline CDR1 is DFQATT and CDR2 is SNEGSKA (reference sequence).

This chain's CDR3 is CSAKEVNTGELFF. The CDR3 region has the DNA TGCAGTGCTAAGGAGGTGAACACCGGGGAGCTGTTTTTT. The rearrangement links TRBV20-1 to TRBJ2-2; possibly TRBD2 for D (5 bases). Trimming cost V 4 bases and J 1 base, with 7 bases left between them. Per germline, CDR1 DFQATT and CDR2 SNEGSKA (reference sequence). This CDR3 comprises 13 residues.

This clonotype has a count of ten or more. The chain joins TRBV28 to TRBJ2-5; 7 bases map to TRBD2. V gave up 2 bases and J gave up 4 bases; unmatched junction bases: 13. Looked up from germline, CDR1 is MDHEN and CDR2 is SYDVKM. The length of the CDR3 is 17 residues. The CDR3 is CASSLASLVGGRETQYF. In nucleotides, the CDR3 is TGTGCCAGCAGTTTAGCATCGTTAGTGGGAGGGCGAGAGACCCAGTACTTC. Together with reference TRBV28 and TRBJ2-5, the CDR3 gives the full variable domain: DVKVTQSSRYLVKRTGEKVFLECVQDMDHENMFWYRQDPGLGLRLIYFSYDVKMKEKGDIPEGYSVSREKKERFSLILESASTNQTSMYLCASSLASLVGGRETQYFGPGTRLLVL.

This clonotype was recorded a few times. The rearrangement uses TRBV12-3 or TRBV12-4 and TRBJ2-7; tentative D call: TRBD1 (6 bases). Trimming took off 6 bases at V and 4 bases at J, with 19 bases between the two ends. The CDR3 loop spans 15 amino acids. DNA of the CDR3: TGTGCCAGCAGAAACTCCGGGACATGGGGTTACGAGCAGTACTTC. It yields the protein CASRNSGTWGYEQYF.

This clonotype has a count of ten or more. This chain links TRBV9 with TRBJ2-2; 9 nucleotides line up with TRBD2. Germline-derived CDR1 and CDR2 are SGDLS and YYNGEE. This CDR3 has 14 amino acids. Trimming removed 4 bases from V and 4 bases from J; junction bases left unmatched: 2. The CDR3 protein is CASSSSGTTGELFF. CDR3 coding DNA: TGTGCCAGCAGCTCTAGCGGGACCACCGGGGAGCTGTTTTTT. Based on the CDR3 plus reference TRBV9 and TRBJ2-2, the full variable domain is DSGVTQTPKHLITATGQRVTLRCSPRSGDLSVYWYQQSLDQGLQFLIQYYNGEERAKGNILERFSAQQFPDLHSELNLSSLELGDSALYFCASSSSGTTGELFFGEGSRLTVL.

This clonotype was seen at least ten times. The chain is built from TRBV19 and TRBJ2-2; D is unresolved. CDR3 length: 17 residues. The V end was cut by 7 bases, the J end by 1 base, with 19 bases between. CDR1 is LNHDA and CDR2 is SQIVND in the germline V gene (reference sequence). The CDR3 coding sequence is TGTGCCAGTAATAAACCCTTGGCTTCGGAGAACACCGGGGAGCTGTTTTTT. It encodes CASNKPLASENTGELFF.

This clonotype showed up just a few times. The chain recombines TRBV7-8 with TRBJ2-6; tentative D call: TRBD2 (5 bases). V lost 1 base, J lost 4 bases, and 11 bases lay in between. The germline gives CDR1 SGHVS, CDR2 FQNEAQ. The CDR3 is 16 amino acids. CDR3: CASSLVGLAGANVLTF. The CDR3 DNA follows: TGTGCCAGCAGCTTAGTTGGACTTGCGGGGGCCAACGTCCTGACTTTC.

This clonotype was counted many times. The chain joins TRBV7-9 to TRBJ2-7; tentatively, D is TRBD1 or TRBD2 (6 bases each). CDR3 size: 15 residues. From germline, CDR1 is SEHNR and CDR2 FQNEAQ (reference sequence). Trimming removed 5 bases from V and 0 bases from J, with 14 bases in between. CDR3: CASSAVRDNSYEQYF. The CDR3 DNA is TGTGCCAGCAGCGCGGTGCGGGACAACTCCTACGAGCAGTACTTC.

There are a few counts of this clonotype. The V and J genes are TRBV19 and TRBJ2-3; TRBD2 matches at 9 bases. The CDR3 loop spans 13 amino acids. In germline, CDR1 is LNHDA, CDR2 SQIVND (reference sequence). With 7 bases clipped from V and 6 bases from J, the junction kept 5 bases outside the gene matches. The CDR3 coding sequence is TGTGCCAGTACGGCGGGAGGGTCCGATACGCAGTATTTT. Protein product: CASTAGGSDTQYF.

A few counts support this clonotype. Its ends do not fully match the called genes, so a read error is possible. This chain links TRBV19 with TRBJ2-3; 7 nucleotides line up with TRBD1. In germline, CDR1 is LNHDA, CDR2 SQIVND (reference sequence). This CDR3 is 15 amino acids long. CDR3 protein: CASSTTGTDTDAQYF. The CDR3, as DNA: TGTGCCAGTAGTACCACCGGGACAGACACAGATGCGCAGTATTTT.

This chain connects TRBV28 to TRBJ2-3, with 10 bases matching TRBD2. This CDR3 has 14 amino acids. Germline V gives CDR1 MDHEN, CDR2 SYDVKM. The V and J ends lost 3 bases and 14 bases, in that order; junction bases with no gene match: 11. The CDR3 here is CASSFRLAGLFRYF. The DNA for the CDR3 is TGTGCCAGCAGTTTCAGACTAGCGGGTTTGTTTAGGTATTTT.

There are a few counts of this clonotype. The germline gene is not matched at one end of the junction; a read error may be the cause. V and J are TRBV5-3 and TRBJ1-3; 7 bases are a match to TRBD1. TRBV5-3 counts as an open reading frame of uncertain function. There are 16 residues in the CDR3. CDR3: CASSLWQGGSGNTIYF. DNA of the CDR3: TGTGCCAGCAGCTTGTGGCAGGGGGGCTCTGGAAACACCATATATTTT.

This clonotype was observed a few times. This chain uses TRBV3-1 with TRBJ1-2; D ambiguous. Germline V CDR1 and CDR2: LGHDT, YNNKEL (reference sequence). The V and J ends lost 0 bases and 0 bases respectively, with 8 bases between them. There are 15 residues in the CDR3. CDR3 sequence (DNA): TGTGCCAGCAGCCAAGATCGGGGTACTAACTATGGCTACACCTTC. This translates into CASSQDRGTNYGYTF. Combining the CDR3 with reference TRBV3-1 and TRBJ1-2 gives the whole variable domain DTAVSQTPKYLVTQMGNDKSIKCEQNLGHDTMYWYKQDSKKFLKIMFSYNNKELIINETVPNRFSPKSPDKAHLNLHINSLELGDSAVYFCASSQDRGTNYGYTFGSGTRLTVV.

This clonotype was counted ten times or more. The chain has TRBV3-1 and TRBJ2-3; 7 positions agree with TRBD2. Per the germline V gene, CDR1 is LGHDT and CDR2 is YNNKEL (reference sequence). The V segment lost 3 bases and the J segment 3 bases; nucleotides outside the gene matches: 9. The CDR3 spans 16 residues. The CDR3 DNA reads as TGTGCCAGCAGCCAGCGTCCTAGCGGCACTACAGATACGCAGTATTTT. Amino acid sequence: CASSQRPSGTTDTQYF.

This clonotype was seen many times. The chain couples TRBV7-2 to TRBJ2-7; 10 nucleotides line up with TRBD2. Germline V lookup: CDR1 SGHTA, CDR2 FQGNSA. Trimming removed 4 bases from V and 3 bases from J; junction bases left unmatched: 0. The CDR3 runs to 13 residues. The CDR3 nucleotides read TGTGCCAGCAGCTCTAGCGGGGGCTACGAGCAGTACTTC. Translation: CASSSSGGYEQYF.

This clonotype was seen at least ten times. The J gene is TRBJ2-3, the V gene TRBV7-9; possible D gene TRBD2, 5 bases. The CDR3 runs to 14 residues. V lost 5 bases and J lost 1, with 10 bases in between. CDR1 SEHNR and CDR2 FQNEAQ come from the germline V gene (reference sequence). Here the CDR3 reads CASSRDYRTDTQYF. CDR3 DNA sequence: TGTGCCAGCAGCCGCGACTATCGCACAGATACGCAGTATTTT.

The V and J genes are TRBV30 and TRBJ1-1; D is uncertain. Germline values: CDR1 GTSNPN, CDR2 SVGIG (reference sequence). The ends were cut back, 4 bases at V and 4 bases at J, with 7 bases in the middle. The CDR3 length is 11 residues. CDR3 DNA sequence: TGTGCCTGGAATTCAGTCACTGAAGCTTTCTTT. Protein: CAWNSVTEAFF.

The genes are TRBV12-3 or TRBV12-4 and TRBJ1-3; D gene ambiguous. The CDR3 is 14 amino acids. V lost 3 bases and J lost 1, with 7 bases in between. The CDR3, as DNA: TGTGCCAGCAGTTTCGGCGTATCTGGAAACACCATATATTTT. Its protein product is CASSFGVSGNTIYF.